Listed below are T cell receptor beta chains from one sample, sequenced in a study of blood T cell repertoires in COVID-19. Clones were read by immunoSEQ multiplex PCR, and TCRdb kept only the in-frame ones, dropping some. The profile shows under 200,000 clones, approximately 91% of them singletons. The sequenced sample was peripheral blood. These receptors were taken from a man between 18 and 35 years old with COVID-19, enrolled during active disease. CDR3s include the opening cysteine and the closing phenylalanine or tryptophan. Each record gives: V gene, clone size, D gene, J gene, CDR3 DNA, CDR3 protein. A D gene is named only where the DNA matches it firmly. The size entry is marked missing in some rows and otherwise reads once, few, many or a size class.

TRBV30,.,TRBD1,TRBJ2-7,TGTGCCCAACAGGGGAGAAGCTCCTACGAGCAGTACTTC,CAQQGRSSYEQYF
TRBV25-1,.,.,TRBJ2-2,TGTGCCAGCAGTGCCCCCCCCGGGACCGGGGAGCTGTTTTTT,CASSAPPGTGELFF
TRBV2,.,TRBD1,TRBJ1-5,TGTGCCAGCAGGCCCGGGACAGGTCTGAATCAGCCCCAGCATTTT,CASRPGTGLNQPQHF
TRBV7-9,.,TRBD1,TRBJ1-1,TGTGCCAGCACCCGGGACAGGGGGCAGACTGAAGCTTTCTTT,CASTRDRGQTEAFF
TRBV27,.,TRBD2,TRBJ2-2,TGTGCCAGCAGGGGACTAGCGGGAGTTGGGGAGCTGTTTTTT,CASRGLAGVGELFF
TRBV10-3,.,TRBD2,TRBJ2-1,TGTGCCATCAGTGAGTCGGCTAGCGGATACAATGAGCAGTTCTTC,CAISESASGYNEQFF
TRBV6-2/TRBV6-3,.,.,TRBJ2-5,TGTGCCAGCATCCCCTGGGGGACACACCAAGAGACCCAGTACTTC,CASIPWGTHQETQYF
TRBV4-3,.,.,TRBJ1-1,TGCGCCAGCAGCCAAAAGACAGGGAACACTGAAGCTTTCTTT,CASSQKTGNTEAFF
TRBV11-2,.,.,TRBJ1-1,TGTGCCAGCAGCTCCCACGACAGCAACACTGAAGCTTTCTTT,CASSSHDSNTEAFF
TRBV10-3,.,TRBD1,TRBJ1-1,TGTGCCATCAGTGGACAGGACAGGGGGCGAACTGAAGCTTTCTTT,CAISGQDRGRTEAFF
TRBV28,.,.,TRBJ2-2,TGTGCCAGCAGTTTTGGGAGGCTGGACACCGGGGAGCTGTTTTTT,CASSFGRLDTGELFF
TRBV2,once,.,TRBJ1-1,TGTGCCAGCAGAGGGGGGGTCACTGAAGCTTTCTTT,CASRGGVTEAFF
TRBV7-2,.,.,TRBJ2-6,TGTGCCAGCAGCTTAGCAGTAGCTATCTTATTTAACTCTGGGGCCAACGTCCTGACTTTC,CASSLAVAILFNSGANVLTF
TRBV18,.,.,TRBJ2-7,TGTGCCAGCTCACCACCTTCCGGGGTTAGGTCCTACGAGCAGTACTTC,CASSPPSGVRSYEQYF
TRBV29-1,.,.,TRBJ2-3,TGCAGCGTTGAGAGGGCCAGAGATACGCAGTATTTT,CSVERARDTQYF
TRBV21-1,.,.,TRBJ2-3,TGTGCCAGCAGCAAAAATGGGCGGGAGCCCACAGATACGCAGTATTTT,CASSKNGREPTDTQYF
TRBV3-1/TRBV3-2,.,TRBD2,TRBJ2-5,TGTGCCAGCAGTCCTAGCGGCCAAGGGATGAGGGGAGAGACCCAGTACTTC,CASSPSGQGMRGETQYF
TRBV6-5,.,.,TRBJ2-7,TGTGCCAGCAGTATGGAGCCGCCATACGAGCAGTACTTC,CASSMEPPYEQYF
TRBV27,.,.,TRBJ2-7,TGTGCCAGCAGTCCCCGGACTGACCACTACGAGCAGTACTTC,CASSPRTDHYEQYF
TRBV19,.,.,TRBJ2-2,TGTGCCAGTAGTAAGATCGACAGAAGCACCGGGGAGCTGTTTTTT,CASSKIDRSTGELFF
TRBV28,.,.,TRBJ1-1,TGTGCCAGCAGGCCCTGGGAGGAGAACACTGAAGCTTTCTTT,CASRPWEENTEAFF
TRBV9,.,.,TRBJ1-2,TGTGCCAGCAGCGTAGGCGGAAGCGGCTACACCTTC,CASSVGGSGYTF
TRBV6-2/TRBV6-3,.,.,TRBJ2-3,TGTGCCAGCAGCCGCATACCTTACAGGGCCAGCCGCACAGATACGCAGTATTTT,CASSRIPYRASRTDTQYF
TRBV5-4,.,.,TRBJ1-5,TGTGCCAGCAGCTCCAGTACGGCGGGGCCCCAGCATTTT,CASSSSTAGPQHF
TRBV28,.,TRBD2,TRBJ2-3,TGTGCCAGCAGTTCTCCTAGCGGGGCCAGCACAGATACGCAGTATTTT,CASSSPSGASTDTQYF
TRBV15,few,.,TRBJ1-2,TGTGCCACCAGTCCCCTGCGGGACTATGGCTACACCTTC,CATSPLRDYGYTF
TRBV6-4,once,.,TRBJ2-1,TGTGCCAGCAGTGACACGGGAATTAGTGAGCAGTTCTTC,CASSDTGISEQFF
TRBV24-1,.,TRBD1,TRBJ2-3,TGTGCCACCAGTGTAGCAGGGGGAGAATCAGATACGCAGTATTTT,CATSVAGGESDTQYF
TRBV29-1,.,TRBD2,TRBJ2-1,TGCAGCGTTGAAGTGACTAGCGCTGAGCAGTTCTTC,CSVEVTSAEQFF
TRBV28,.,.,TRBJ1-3,TGTGCCAGCAGCAATGGGGTGGTACAACGGGGACTTGGAAACACCATATATTTT,CASSNGVVQRGLGNTIYF
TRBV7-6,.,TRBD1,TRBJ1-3,TGTGCCAGCAGCGTAGCCCACAGGGGGCGTCGGGACACCATATATTTT,CASSVAHRGRRDTIYF
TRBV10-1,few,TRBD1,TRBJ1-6,TGCGCCAGCACCCGCCTACGGGACAGGGAAAATTCACCCCTCCACTTT,CASTRLRDRENSPLHF
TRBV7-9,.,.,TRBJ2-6,TGTGCCAGCAGACCATACACCTCGAGAGGGACTGGGGCCAACGTCCTGACTTTC,CASRPYTSRGTGANVLTF
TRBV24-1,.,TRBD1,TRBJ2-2,TGTGCCACCAGTGACCATGATGGCAGGGGGCTCACCGGGGAGCTGTTTTTT,CATSDHDGRGLTGELFF
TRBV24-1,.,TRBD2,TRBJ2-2,TGTGCCACCAGTGATTTGGGTCGAGCGGGAAGGATGTTCGGGGAGCTGTTTTTT,CATSDLGRAGRMFGELFF
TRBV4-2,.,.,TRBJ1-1,TGTGCCAGCAGCCCTGCGGGGAACACTGAAGCTTTCTTT,CASSPAGNTEAFF
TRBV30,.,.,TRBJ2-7,TGTGCCTGGAGTCTACGAGGAGATTCGGAGTTC,CAWSLRGDSEF